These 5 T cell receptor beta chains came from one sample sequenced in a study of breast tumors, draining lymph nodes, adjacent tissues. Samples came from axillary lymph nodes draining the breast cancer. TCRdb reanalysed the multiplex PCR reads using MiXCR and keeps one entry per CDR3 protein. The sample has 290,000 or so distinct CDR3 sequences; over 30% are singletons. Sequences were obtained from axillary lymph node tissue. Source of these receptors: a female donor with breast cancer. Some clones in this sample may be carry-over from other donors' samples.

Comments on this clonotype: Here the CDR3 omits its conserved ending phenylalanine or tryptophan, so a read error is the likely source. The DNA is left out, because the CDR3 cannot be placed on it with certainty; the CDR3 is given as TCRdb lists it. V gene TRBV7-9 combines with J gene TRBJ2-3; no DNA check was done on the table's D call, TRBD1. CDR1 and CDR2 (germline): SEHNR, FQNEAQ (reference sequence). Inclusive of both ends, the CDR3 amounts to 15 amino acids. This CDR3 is CASSLEAVPTDTPYS.

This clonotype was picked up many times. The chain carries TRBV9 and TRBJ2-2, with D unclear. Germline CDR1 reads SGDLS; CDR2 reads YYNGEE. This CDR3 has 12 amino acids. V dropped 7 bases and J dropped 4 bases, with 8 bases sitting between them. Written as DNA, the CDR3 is TGTGCCAGCCGCCTAGGCACCGGGGAGCTGTTTTTT. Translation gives CASRLGTGELFF.

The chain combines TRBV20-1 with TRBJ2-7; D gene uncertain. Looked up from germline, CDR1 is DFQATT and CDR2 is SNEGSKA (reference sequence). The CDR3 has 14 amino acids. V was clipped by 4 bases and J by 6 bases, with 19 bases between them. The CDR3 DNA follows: TGCAGTGCTAACCACCGAACAGAGACGTCCGAGCAGTACTTC. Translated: CSANHRTETSEQYF.

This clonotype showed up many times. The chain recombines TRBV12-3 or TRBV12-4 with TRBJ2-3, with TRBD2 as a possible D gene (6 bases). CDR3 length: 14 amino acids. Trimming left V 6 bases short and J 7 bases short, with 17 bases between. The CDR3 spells CASRGAGRDNTQYF. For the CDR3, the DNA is TGTGCCAGCAGAGGGGCCGGGCGGGATAATACGCAGTATTTT.

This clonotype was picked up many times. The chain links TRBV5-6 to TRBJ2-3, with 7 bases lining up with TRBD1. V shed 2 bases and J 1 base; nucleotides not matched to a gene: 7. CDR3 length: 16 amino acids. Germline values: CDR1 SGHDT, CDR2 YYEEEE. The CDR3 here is CASSFQKGARTDTQYF. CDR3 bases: TGTGCCAGCAGCTTCCAAAAGGGGGCTCGCACAGATACGCAGTATTTT.